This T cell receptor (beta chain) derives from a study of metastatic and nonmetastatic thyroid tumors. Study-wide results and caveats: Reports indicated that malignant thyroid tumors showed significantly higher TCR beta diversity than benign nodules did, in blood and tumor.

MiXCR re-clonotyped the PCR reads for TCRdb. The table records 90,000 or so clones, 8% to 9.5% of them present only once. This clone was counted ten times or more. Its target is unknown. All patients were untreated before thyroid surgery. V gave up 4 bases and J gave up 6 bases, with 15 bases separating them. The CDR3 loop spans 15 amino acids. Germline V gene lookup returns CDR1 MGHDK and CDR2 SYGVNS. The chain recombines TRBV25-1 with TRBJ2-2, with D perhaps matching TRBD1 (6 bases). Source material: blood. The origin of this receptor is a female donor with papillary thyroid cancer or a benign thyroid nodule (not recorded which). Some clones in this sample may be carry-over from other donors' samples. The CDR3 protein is CASSVFSGVPGELFF. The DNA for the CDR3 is TGTGCCAGCAGTGTATTCTCAGGGGTCCCCGGGGAGCTGTTTTTT.